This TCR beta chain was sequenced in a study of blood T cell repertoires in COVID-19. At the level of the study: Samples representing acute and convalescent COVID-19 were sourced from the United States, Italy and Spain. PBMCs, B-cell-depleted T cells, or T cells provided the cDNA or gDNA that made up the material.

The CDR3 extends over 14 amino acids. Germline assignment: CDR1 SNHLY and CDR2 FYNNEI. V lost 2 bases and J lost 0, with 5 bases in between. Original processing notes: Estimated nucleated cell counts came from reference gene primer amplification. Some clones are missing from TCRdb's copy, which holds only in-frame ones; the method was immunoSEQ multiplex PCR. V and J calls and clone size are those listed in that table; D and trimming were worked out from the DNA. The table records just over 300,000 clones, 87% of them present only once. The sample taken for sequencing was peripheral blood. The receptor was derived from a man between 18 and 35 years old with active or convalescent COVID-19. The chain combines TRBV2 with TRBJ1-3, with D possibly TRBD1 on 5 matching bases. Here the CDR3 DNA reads TGTGCCAGCAGTGAACAGGGCTCTGGAAACACCATATATTTT. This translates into CASSEQGSGNTIYF.